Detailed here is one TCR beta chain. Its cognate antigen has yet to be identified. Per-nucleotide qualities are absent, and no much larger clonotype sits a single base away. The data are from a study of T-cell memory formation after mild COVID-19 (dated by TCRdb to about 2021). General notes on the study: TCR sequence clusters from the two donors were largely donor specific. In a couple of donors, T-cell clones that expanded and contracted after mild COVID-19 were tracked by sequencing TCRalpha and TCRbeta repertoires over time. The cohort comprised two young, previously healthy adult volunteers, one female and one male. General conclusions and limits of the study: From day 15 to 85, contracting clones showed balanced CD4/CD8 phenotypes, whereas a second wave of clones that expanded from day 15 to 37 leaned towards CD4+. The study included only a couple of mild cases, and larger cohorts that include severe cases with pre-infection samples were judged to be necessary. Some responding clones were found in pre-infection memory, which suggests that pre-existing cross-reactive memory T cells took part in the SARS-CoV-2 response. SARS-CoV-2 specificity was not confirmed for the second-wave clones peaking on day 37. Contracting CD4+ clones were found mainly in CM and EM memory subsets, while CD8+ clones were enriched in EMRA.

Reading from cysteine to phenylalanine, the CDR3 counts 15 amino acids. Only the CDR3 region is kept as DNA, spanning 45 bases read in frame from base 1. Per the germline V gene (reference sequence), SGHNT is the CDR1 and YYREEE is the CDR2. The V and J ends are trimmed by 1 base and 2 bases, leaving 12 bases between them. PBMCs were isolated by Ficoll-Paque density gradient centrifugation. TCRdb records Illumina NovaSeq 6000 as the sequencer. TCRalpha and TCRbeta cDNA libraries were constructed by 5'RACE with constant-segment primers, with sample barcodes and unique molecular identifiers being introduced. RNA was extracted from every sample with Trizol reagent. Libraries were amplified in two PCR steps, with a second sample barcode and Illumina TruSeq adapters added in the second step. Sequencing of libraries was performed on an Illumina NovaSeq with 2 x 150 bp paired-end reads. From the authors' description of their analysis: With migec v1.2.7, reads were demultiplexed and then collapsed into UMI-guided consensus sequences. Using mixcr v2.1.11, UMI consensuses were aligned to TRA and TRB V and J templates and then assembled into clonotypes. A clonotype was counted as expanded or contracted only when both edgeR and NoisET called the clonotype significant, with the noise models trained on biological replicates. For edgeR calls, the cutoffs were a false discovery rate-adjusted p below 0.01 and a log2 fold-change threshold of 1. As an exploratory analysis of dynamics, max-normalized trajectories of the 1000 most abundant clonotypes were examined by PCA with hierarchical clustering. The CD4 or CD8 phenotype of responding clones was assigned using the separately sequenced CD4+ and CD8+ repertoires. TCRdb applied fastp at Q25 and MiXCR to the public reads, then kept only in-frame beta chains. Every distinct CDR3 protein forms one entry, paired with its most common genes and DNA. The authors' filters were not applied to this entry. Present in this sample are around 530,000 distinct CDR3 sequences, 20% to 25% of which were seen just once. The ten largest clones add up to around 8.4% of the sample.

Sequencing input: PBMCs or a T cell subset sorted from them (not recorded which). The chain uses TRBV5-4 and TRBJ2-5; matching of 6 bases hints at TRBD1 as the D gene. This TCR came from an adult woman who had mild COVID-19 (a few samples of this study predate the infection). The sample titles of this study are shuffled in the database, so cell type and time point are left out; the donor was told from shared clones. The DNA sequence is TGTGCCAGCAGCTTGTCGGCTACAGGGCAAGAGACCCAGTACTTC. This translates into CASSLSATGQETQYF.